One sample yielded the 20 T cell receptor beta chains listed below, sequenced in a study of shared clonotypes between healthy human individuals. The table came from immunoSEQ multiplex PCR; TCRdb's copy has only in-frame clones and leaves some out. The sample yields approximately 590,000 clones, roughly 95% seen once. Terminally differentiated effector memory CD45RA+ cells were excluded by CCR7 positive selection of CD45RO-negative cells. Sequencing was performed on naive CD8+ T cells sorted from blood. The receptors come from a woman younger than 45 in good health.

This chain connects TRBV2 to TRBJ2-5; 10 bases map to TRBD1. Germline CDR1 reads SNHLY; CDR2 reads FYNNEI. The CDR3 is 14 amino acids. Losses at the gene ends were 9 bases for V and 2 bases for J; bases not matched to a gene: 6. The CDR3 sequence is CASEDRGKQETQYF. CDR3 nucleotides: TGTGCCAGTGAGGACAGGGGGAAGCAAGAGACCCAGTACTTC.

CDR3 sequence (DNA): TGTGCCAGCAGTTCCCCGTTTGGACAGGGGACAGATACGCAGTATTTT. This codes for CASSSPFGQGTDTQYF. The chain recombines TRBV28 with TRBJ2-3, with TRBD1 matching over 9 bases. Germline lookup yields CDR1 MDHEN and CDR2 SYDVKM. The CDR3 is 16 amino acids. V lost 4 bases, J lost 3 bases, and 8 bases stayed unmatched.

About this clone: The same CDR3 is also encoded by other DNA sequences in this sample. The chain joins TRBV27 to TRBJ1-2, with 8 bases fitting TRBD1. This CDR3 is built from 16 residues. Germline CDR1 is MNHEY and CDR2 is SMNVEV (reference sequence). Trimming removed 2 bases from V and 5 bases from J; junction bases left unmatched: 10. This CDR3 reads CASSLSPGTGDYGYTF. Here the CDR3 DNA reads TGTGCCAGCAGTTTAAGCCCCGGGACAGGTGATTATGGCTACACCTTC.

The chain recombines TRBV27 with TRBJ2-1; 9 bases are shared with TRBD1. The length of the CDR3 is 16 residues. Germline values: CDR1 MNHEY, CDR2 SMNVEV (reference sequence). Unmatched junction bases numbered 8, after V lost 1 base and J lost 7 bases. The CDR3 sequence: CASSLWTGAIGNEQFF. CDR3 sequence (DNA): TGTGCCAGCAGTTTATGGACAGGGGCTATCGGTAATGAGCAGTTCTTC.

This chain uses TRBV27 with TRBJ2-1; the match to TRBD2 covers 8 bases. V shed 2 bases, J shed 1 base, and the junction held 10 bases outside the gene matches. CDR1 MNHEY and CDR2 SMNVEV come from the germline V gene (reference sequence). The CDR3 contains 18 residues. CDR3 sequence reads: CASSLGERESASYNEQFF. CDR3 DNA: TGTGCCAGCAGTTTAGGCGAGCGGGAGAGTGCATCCTACAATGAGCAGTTCTTC.

In nucleotides, the CDR3 is TGTGCCAGCAGCTTGGTTGGGGGGCCGAACACTGAAGCTTTCTTT. This encodes CASSLVGGPNTEAFF. This chain uses TRBV5-6 with TRBJ1-1; TRBD1 is a possible D gene (6 bases). V dropped 0 bases and J dropped 1 base, with 10 bases sitting between them. In germline, CDR1 is SGHDT, CDR2 YYEEEE. The CDR3 has 15 residues.

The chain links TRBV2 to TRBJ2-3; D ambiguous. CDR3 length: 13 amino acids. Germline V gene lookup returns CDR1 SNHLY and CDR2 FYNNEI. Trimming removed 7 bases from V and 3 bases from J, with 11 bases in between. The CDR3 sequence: CASNWAPTDTQYF. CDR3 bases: TGTGCCAGCAACTGGGCCCCAACAGATACGCAGTATTTT. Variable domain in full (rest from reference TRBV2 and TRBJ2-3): EPEVTQTPSHQVTQMGQEVILRCVPISNHLYFYWYRQILGQKVEFLVSFYNNEISEKSEIFDDQFSVERPDGSNFTLKIRSTKLEDSAMYFCASNWAPTDTQYFGPGTRLTVL.

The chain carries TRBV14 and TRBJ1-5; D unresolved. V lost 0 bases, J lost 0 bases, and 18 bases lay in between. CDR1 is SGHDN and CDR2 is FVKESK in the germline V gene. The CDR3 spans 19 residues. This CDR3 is CASSQDRWSGEFSNQPQHF. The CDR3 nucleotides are TGTGCCAGCAGCCAAGATCGATGGTCAGGTGAATTTAGCAATCAGCCCCAGCATTTT.

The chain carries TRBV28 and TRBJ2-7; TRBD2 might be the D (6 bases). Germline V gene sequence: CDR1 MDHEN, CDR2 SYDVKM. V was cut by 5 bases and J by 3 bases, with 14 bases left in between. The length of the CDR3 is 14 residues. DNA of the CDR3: TGTGCCAGCAGTCCGCGGGGTCGATACTACGAGCAGTACTTC. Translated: CASSPRGRYYEQYF. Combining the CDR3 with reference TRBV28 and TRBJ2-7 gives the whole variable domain DVKVTQSSRYLVKRTGEKVFLECVQDMDHENMFWYRQDPGLGLRLIYFSYDVKMKEKGDIPEGYSVSREKKERFSLILESASTNQTSMYLCASSPRGRYYEQYFGPGTRLTVT.

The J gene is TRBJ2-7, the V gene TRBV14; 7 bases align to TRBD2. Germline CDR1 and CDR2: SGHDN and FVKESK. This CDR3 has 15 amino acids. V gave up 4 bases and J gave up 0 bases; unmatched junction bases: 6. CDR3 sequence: CASSLGGTPSYEQYF. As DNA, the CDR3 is TGTGCCAGCAGCCTGGGGGGGACCCCCTCCTACGAGCAGTACTTC.

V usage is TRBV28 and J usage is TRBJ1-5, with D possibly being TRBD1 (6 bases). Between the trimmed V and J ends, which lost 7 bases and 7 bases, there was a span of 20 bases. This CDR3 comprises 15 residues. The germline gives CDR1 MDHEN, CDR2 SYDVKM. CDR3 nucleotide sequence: TGTGCCAGCACCTATTCTTTAGGGGGGGACCAGCCCCAGCATTTT. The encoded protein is CASTYSLGGDQPQHF.

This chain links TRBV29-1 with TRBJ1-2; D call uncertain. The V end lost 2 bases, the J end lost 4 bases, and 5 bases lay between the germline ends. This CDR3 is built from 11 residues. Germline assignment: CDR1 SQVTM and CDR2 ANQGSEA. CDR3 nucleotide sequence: TGCAGCGTTGAAACAGCCTATGGCTACACCTTC. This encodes CSVETAYGYTF.

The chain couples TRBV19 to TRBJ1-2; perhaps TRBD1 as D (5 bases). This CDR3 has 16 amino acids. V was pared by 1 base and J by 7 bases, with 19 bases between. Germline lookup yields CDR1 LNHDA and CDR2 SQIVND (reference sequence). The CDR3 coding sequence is TGTGCCAGTAGTATAGCCCCCCAGATGAAGGGGCTTGGCTACACCTTC. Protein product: CASSIAPQMKGLGYTF. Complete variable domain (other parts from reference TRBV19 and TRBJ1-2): DGGITQSPKYLFRKEGQNVTLSCEQNLNHDAMYWYRQDPGQGLRLIYYSQIVNDFQKGDIAEGYSVSREKKESFPLTVTSAQKNPTAFYLCASSIAPQMKGLGYTFGSGTRLTVV.

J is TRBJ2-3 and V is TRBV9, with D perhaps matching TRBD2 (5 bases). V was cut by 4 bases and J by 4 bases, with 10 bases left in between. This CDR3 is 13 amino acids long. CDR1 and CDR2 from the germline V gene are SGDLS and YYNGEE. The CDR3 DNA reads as TGTGCCAGCAGCACGCAGAGGGCAGATACGCAGTATTTT. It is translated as CASSTQRADTQYF.

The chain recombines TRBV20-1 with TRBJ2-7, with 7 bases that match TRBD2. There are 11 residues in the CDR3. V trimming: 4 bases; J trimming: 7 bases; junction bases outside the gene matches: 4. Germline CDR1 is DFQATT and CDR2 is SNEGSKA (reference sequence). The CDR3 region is CSAKLAREQYF. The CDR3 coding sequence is TGCAGTGCTAAACTAGCGAGGGAGCAGTACTTC.

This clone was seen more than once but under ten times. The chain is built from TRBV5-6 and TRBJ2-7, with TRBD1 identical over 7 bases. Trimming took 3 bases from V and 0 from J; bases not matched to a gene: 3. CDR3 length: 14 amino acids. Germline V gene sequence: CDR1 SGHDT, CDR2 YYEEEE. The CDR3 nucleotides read TGTGCCAGCAGCTCGGGACAGATCTCCTACGAGCAGTACTTC. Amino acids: CASSSGQISYEQYF. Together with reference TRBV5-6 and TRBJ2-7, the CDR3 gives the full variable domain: DAGVTQSPTHLIKTRGQQVTLRCSPKSGHDTVSWYQQALGQGPQFIFQYYEEEERQRGNFPDRFSGHQFPNYSSELNVNALLLGDSALYLCASSSGQISYEQYFGPGTRLTVT.

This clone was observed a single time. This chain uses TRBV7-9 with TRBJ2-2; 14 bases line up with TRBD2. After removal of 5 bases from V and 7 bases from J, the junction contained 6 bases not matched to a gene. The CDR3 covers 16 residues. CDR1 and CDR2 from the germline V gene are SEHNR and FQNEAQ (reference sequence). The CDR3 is CASSQGLAGVVGELFF. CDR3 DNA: TGTGCCAGCAGCCAGGGACTAGCGGGAGTTGTCGGGGAGCTGTTTTTT.

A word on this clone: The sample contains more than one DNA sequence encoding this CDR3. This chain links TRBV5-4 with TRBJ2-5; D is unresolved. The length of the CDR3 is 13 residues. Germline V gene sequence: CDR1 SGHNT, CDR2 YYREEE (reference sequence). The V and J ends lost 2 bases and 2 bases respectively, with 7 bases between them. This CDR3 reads CASSLEAQETQYF. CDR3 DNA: TGTGCCAGCAGCTTAGAAGCTCAAGAGACCCAGTACTTC.

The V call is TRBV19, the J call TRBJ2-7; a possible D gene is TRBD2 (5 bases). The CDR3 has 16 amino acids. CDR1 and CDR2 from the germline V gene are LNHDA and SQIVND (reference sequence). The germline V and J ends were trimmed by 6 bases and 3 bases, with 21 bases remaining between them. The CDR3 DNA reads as TGTGCCAGTAGCGTCTCCGACGCGGCGGGTCTCTACGAGCAGTACTTC. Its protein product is CASSVSDAAGLYEQYF. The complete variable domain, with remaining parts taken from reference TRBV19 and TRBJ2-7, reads DGGITQSPKYLFRKEGQNVTLSCEQNLNHDAMYWYRQDPGQGLRLIYYSQIVNDFQKGDIAEGYSVSREKKESFPLTVTSAQKNPTAFYLCASSVSDAAGLYEQYFGPGTRLTVT.

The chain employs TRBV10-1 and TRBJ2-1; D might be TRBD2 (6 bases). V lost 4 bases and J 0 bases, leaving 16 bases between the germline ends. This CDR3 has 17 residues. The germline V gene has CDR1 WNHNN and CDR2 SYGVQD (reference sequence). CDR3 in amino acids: CASSGRGVGSSYNEQFF. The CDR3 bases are TGCGCCAGCAGTGGCCGAGGGGTCGGGAGCTCCTACAATGAGCAGTTCTTC.